The 20 T cell receptor beta chains in this list originate from one sample, sequenced in a study of CD8+CD57+ T cells in acquired aplastic anemia. Genomic DNA templated the TCR beta VDJ and CDR3 profiling. In TCRdb, the reads were re-called with MiXCR into one record per CDR3 protein. The sample consists of 300,000 or so distinct CDR3 sequences, 45% to 65% of them appearing once. Patients chosen for sequencing had CD8+CD57+ cells that had expanded, as shown by flow cytometry. The sequencing input was sorted CD4+, CD8+, or CD8+CD57+ T cells (not recorded which) from PBMCs. These receptors were collected from a human donor with aplastic anemia.

The chain carries TRBV20-1 and TRBJ2-3, with D tentatively TRBD1 (6 bases). Germline CDR1 is DFQATT and CDR2 is SNEGSKA (reference sequence). This CDR3 has 15 residues. V lost 5 bases and J 0 bases, leaving 15 bases between the germline ends. The CDR3 coding sequence is TGCAGTGCTGTTAATGGACAGTCTAGCACAGATACGCAGTATTTT. It is translated as CSAVNGQSSTDTQYF.

This clonotype was picked up many times. The V gene is TRBV7-6, the J gene TRBJ2-3; D assignment may be TRBD1 or TRBD2 (5 bases each). In germline, CDR1 is SGHVS, CDR2 FNYEAQ. The CDR3 is 14 residues long. Trimming cost V 5 bases and J 7 bases, with 16 bases left between them. The CDR3 protein is CASSQGSSGNTQYF. The CDR3 nucleotides read TGTGCCAGCAGCCAGGGTTCCAGCGGTAATACGCAGTATTTT.

Ten or more counts support this clonotype. V and J are TRBV2 and TRBJ2-3; no definite D call. This CDR3 is 15 amino acids long. V lost 5 bases and J 0 bases, leaving 12 bases between the germline ends. CDR1 and CDR2 from the germline V gene are SNHLY and FYNNEI. The CDR3 spells CASSSLTTSTDTQYF. DNA of the CDR3: TGTGCCAGCAGTTCGCTAACGACTAGCACAGATACGCAGTATTTT.

The CDR3 region has the DNA TGTGCCAGCAGTTTACTCAGGCCCACCGGGGAGCTGTTTTTT. It encodes CASSLLRPTGELFF. The chain is built from TRBV12-3 or TRBV12-4 and TRBJ2-2; the D is unclear. Trimming took off 2 bases at V and 4 bases at J, with 8 bases between the two ends. This CDR3 is 14 amino acids long.

A word on this clonotype: Its ends do not fully match the called genes, so a read error is possible. This chain connects TRBV7-9 to TRBJ1-1; D call uncertain. Looked up from germline, CDR1 is SEHNR and CDR2 is FQNEAQ (reference sequence). The CDR3 is made up of 11 amino acids. The CDR3 protein is CASSLVVGALF. CDR3 bases: TGTGCCAGCAGCTTAGTGGTGGGAGCCCTCTTT. Using reference TRBV7-9 and TRBJ1-1 for the parts outside the CDR3, the full variable domain is DTGVSQNPRHKITKRGQNVTFRCDPISEHNRLYWYRQTLGQGPEFLTYFQNEAQLEKSRLLSDRFSAERPKGSFSTLEIQRTEQGDSAMYLCASSLVVGALFGQGTRLTVV.

This chain connects TRBV12-3 or TRBV12-4 to TRBJ2-1, with D possibly TRBD1 on 5 matching bases. V lost 0 bases to trimming and J lost 12 bases, with 18 bases between them. This CDR3 has 15 residues. CDR3 coding DNA: TGTGCCAGCAGTTTAGCTAGCAGGGTCACAGATACGCAGTTCTTC. It yields the protein CASSLASRVTDTQFF.

The genes are TRBV18 and TRBJ2-7; D unclear. The germline CDR1 and CDR2 sequences are KGHSH and LQKENI. The CDR3 consists of 15 residues. Trimming cost V 3 bases and J 7 bases, with 19 bases left between them. This CDR3 reads CASSPQSQPGVEQYF. CDR3 nucleotide sequence: TGTGCCAGCTCACCCCAGAGCCAGCCAGGCGTGGAGCAGTACTTC.

The J gene is TRBJ2-7, the V gene TRBV20-1, with TRBD1 as a possible D gene (6 bases). The CDR3 covers 14 residues. In germline, CDR1 is DFQATT, CDR2 SNEGSKA (reference sequence). V shed 4 bases and J shed 1 base, with 14 bases lying between them. CDR3 DNA: TGCAGTGCTAAGCTGGGACACCAATCCTACGAGCAGTACTTC. Translated, it gives CSAKLGHQSYEQYF.

This clonotype was picked up a small number of times. The rearrangement links TRBV7-8 to TRBJ1-1, with D tentatively TRBD1 (5 bases). CDR3 size: 14 residues. V lost 1 base and J 3 bases, leaving 9 bases between the germline ends. Germline V gives CDR1 SGHVS, CDR2 FQNEAQ. The CDR3 coding sequence is TGTGCCAGCAGCTTAGGGCGGGGGGACACTGAAGCTTTCTTT. It is translated as CASSLGRGDTEAFF.

J is TRBJ2-1 and V is TRBV15, with D possibly being TRBD1 or TRBD2 (6 bases each). This CDR3 region has 14 residues. Germline assignment: CDR1 LNHNV and CDR2 YYDKDF (reference sequence). Trimming shortened V by 5 bases and J by 7 bases, and 15 bases separated the two germline ends. The CDR3 DNA is TGTGCCACCAGCTCCTCGGGGGCCTGGAATGAGCAGTTCTTC. Protein product: CATSSSGAWNEQFF.

This clonotype was detected a few times. The chain joins TRBV7-3 to TRBJ1-6; D is possibly TRBD1 (5 bases). With 0 bases removed from V and 6 bases from J, the gap between germline ends came to 9 bases. The length of the CDR3 is 15 residues. CDR1 is SGHTA and CDR2 is FQGTGA in the germline V gene. CDR3 in DNA: TGTGCCAGCAGCTTAACCGCAGGGTTTAATTCACCCCTCCACTTT. Protein: CASSLTAGFNSPLHF.

The chain uses TRBV19 and TRBJ2-5; unclear D gene. CDR1 is LNHDA, CDR2 SQIVND, per germline (reference sequence). The ends were cut back, 6 bases at V and 1 base at J, with 15 bases in the middle. This CDR3 is built from 15 residues. CDR3 loop: CASRRDWATQETQYF. CDR3 nucleotide sequence: TGTGCCAGTAGAAGAGACTGGGCTACCCAAGAGACCCAGTACTTC.

The chain joins TRBV20-1 to TRBJ2-7; 7 bases are a match to TRBD2. CDR1 and CDR2 (germline): DFQATT, SNEGSKA (reference sequence). Trimming at V came to 3 bases and at J to 4 bases, leaving 3 bases not matched to a gene. The CDR3 totals 12 residues. Here the CDR3 reads CSARTSTYEQYF. The CDR3 DNA sequence: TGCAGTGCTAGGACTAGCACGTACGAGCAGTACTTC.

CDR3 sequence reads: CSARDGTGLNTGELFF. The CDR3 region has the DNA TGCAGTGCTAGAGATGGGACAGGGCTAAACACCGGGGAGCTGTTTTTT. The rearrangement joins TRBV20-1 to TRBJ2-2; 9 bases line up with TRBD1. Germline V gene data show CDR1 as DFQATT and CDR2 as SNEGSKA (reference sequence). Trimming at V came to 0 bases and at J to 2 bases, leaving 4 bases not matched to a gene. CDR3 size: 16 residues.

The chain recombines TRBV24-1 with TRBJ2-5, with TRBD1 matching over 10 bases. The CDR3 spans 18 residues. CDR1 is KGHDR, CDR2 SFDVKD, per germline. With 3 bases clipped from V and 5 bases from J, the junction kept 14 bases outside the gene matches. The CDR3 DNA sequence: TGTGCCACCAGTGATCGGACAGGGGGAAGGGGGCCCCGTGAGACCCAGTACTTC. Its protein product is CATSDRTGGRGPRETQYF.

This clonotype was picked up a small number of times. CDR3: CSVVLGKDSNYGYTF. In nucleotides, the CDR3 is TGCAGCGTTGTGTTAGGGAAGGATTCCAACTATGGCTACACCTTC. The chain recombines TRBV29-1 with TRBJ1-2; D not resolved. Between the trimmed V and J ends, which lost 4 bases and 2 bases, there was a span of 17 bases. The germline V gene has CDR1 SQVTM and CDR2 ANQGSEA. This CDR3 spans 15 amino acids.

The rearrangement uses TRBV7-9 and TRBJ2-1; TRBD1 matches at 9 bases. The V gene's germline CDR1 is SEHNR and CDR2 FQNEAQ (reference sequence). This CDR3 has 14 residues. Germline trimming cut 5 bases from V and 4 bases from J; bases unmatched to any gene: 3. In DNA form, the CDR3 reads TGTGCCAGCAGCCCGGGACAGGGTTACAATGAGCAGTTCTTC. Residues: CASSPGQGYNEQFF. Based on the CDR3 plus reference TRBV7-9 and TRBJ2-1, the full variable domain is DTGVSQNPRHKITKRGQNVTFRCDPISEHNRLYWYRQTLGQGPEFLTYFQNEAQLEKSRLLSDRFSAERPKGSFSTLEIQRTEQGDSAMYLCASSPGQGYNEQFFGPGTRLTVL.

The chain recombines TRBV7-2 with TRBJ2-1; 9 bases line up with TRBD2. The assigned J gene may be wrong: the sequence end matches TRBJ2-7 better. This CDR3 is 15 amino acids long. Germline V gene data show CDR1 as SGHTA and CDR2 as FQGNSA. This CDR3 reads CASSSTSGQTYEQYF. The DNA for the CDR3 is TGTGCCAGCAGCTCTACTAGCGGGCAAACCTACGAGCAGTACTTC.

This clonotype was observed a few times. The chain employs TRBV9 and TRBJ1-6, with D perhaps TRBD1 (5 bases). Per the germline V gene, CDR1 is SGDLS and CDR2 is YYNGEE. Trimming took off 0 bases at V and 7 bases at J, with 14 bases between the two ends. This CDR3 is 16 amino acids long. The CDR3 protein is CASSVAAGSKNSPLHF. CDR3 nucleotides: TGTGCCAGCAGCGTAGCCGCAGGGAGTAAGAATTCACCCCTCCACTTT.

This clonotype has only a few counts. This chain uses TRBV24-1 with TRBJ2-7, with D perhaps TRBD1 (5 bases). Germline CDR1 KGHDR, CDR2 SFDVKD. Deletions cut 7 bases from V and 6 bases from J, with 9 bases between. The CDR3 spans 11 residues. The CDR3 loop reads CATRQGAEQYF. CDR3 bases: TGTGCCACCAGGCAGGGCGCCGAGCAGTACTTC.